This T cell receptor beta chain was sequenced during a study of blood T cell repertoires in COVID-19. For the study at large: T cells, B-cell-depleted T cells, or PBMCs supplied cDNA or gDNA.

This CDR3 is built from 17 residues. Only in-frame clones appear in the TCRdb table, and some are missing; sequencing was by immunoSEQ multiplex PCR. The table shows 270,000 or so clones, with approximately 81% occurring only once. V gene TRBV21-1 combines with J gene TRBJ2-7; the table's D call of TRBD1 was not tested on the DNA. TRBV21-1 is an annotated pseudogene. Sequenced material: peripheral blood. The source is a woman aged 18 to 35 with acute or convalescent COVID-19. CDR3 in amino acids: CASSKKGGGGRPYEQYF. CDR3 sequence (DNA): TGTGCCAGCAGCAAAAAGGGAGGAGGGGGCCGGCCCTACGAGCAGTACTTC.